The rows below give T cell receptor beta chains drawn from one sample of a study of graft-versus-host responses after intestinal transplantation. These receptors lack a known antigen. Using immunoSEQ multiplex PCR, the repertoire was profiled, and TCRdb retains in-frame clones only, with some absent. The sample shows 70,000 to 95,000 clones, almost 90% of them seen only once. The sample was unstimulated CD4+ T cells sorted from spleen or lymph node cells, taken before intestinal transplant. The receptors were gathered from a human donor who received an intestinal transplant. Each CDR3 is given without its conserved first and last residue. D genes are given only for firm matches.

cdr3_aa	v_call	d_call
ASSPRGGTDTQY	TRBV7-3	TRBD2
ASSSPGSRETQY	TRBV13	-
ASSLSGEGDLH	TRBV5-1	-
AIRGQGDQPQH	TRBV10-3	TRBD1
ASSRNERFHTEAF	TRBV6-6	-
ASRLAPSYGYT	TRBV28	-
ASSFTGGYEQY	TRBV6-1	TRBD1
ASSYFDRVYGYT	TRBV6-6	TRBD1
ASSPDRVSGYT	TRBV6-6	TRBD1
ASSMVRGRTYEQY	TRBV19	TRBD1
ASTRTGEYFSGANVLT	TRBV5-1	TRBD1
ASSPGTGGGDTQY	TRBV7-7	TRBD1
ASSVDMGREKLF	TRBV9	-
ASSALSGVPNYGYT	TRBV9	-
ASSQDAASGGYEQY	TRBV14	TRBD2
ASRGGPYNEQF	TRBV7-9	TRBD2
ASSASGTGVRPGNEQY	TRBV14	TRBD1
ATRGGEVTDTQY	TRBV15	-
ASSRYLGLAEETQY	TRBV18	TRBD2
ASSPEGAPNYGYT	TRBV6-1	TRBD1
ASSPHREGTGELF	TRBV5-1	-
ASSVAAAGVTDTQY	TRBV9	TRBD2
ASSRGAANTGELF	TRBV25-1	-
ASSQLGGGNTEAF	TRBV23-1	-
ASSPNPEPTYTEAF	TRBV18	-
ASSPDAGAYEQY	TRBV18	-
ASSSHPGQGGGYT	TRBV19	TRBD1
ASSPMGARQETQY	TRBV18	-
ASSVDPGGDVLT	TRBV9	TRBD1
ASSVATGTGYASTDTQY	TRBV9	TRBD1
ASSPPSGEPSYNEQF	TRBV18	-
ASVGIVNTEAF	TRBV2	-
AITGTPDNEQF	TRBV10-3	-
ASSPFAASVGSYEQY	TRBV12-1	-
ASSVDISYEQY	TRBV10-1	-
ASRESTGVRYGYT	TRBV6-5	TRBD1
ASRGDSYEQY	TRBV6-5	TRBD2
ASSLRTSGGAADEQF	TRBV4-1	TRBD2